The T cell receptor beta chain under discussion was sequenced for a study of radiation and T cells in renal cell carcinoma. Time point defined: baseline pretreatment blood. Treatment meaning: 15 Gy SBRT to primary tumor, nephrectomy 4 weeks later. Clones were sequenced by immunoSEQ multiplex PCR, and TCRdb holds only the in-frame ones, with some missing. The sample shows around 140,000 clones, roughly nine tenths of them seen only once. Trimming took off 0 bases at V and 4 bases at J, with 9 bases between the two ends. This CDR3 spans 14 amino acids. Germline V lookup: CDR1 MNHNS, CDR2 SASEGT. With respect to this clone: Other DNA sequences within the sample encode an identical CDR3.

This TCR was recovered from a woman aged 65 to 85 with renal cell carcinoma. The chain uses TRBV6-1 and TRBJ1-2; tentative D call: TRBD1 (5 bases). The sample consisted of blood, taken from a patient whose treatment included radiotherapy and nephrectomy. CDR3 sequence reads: CASSEAGEGYGYTF. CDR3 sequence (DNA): TGTGCCAGCAGTGAAGCGGGGGAGGGCTATGGCTACACCTTC.